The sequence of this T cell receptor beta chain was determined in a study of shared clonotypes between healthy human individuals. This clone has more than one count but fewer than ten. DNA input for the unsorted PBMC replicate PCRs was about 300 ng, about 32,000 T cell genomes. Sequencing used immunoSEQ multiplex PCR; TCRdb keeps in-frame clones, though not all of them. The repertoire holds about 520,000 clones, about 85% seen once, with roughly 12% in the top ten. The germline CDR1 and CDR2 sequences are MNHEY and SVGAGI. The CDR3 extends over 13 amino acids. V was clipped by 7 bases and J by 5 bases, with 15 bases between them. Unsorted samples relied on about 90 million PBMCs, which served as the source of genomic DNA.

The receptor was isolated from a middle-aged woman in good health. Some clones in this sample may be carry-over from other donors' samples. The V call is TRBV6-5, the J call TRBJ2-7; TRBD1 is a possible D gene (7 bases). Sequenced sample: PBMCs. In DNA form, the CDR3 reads TGTGCCAGCATGACCGGAGGGGGCGACGAGCAGTACTTC. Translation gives CASMTGGGDEQYF.